The 9 T cell receptor beta chains in this list originate from one sample, sequenced in a study of T cell responses to AZD1222 COVID-19 vaccine. The method was immunoSEQ multiplex PCR; TCRdb's version includes in-frame clones alone and lacks a portion of them. The sample records more than 60,000 clones, about 83% being singletons. The material sequenced was peripheral blood, taken 28 days after the second AZD1222 dose. The source is an adult who received the AZD1222 COVID-19 vaccine.

The chain uses TRBV10-2 and TRBJ1-1; D unclear. Germline CDR1 and CDR2: WSHSY and SAAADI. CDR3 length: 13 amino acids. The ends were cut back, 6 bases at V and 3 bases at J, with 11 bases in the middle. CDR3 protein: CASRRPGDTEAFF. The DNA of the CDR3 is TGCGCCAGCAGGCGTCCGGGAGACACTGAAGCTTTCTTT.

The V and J genes are TRBV11-2 and TRBJ2-7; TRBD2 matches 11 bases. The CDR3 loop spans 14 amino acids. Unmatched junction bases numbered 7, after V lost 7 bases and J lost 5 bases. Germline CDR1 reads SGHAT; CDR2 reads FQNNGV. The CDR3 spells CASTTSGRFNEQYF. CDR3 nucleotide sequence: TGTGCCAGCACCACTAGCGGGAGATTTAACGAGCAGTACTTC.

J is TRBJ2-1 and V is TRBV24-1; 7 bases are a match to TRBD1. From germline, CDR1 is KGHDR and CDR2 SFDVKD. The V and J ends lost 4 bases and 10 bases, in that order; junction bases with no gene match: 6. The CDR3 sequence is 13 residues long. The DNA of the CDR3 is TGTGCCACCAGTGACCGGGGACAGCCGGAGCAGTTCTTC. This translates into CATSDRGQPEQFF.

The V gene is TRBV10-3, the J gene TRBJ1-2, with 7 bases matching TRBD1. V was pared by 11 bases and J by 8 bases, with 20 bases of the junction left unmatched. CDR1 ENHRY and CDR2 SYGVKD come from the germline V gene. This CDR3 has 15 amino acids. The CDR3 loop reads CAATGDGFSSSGYTF. DNA of the CDR3: TGTGCCGCCACAGGGGACGGATTCTCCTCATCAGGCTACACCTTC.

V and J are TRBV28 and TRBJ1-1; the D gene is possibly TRBD1 (5 bases). The CDR3 runs 15 residues. Germline lookup yields CDR1 MDHEN and CDR2 SYDVKM. V shed 9 bases and J shed 6 bases, with 23 bases lying between them. The CDR3 DNA is TGTGCCAGTATAAAACTCTCAGGGCTGAGGGCTGAAGCTTTCTTT. Encoded protein: CASIKLSGLRAEAFF.

The genes are TRBV25-1 and TRBJ2-3, with D unclear. Looked up from germline, CDR1 is MGHDK and CDR2 is SYGVNS. V was cut by 8 bases and J by 4 bases, with 10 bases left in between. The length of the CDR3 is 12 residues. This chain's CDR3 is CASGYSSDTQYF. Written as DNA, the CDR3 is TGTGCCAGCGGTTACTCCTCAGATACGCAGTATTTT.

The rearrangement joins TRBV2 to TRBJ2-6; D is possibly TRBD1 (5 bases). Germline loops: CDR1 SNHLY, CDR2 FYNNEI. The CDR3 is 17 amino acids. V was pared by 7 bases and J by 1 base, with 17 bases between. CDR3 nucleotides: TGTGCCAGCAACCCAGGGTACGAAAGGTCTGGGGCCAACGTCCTGACTTTC. It specifies CASNPGYERSGANVLTF.

This chain joins TRBV2 and TRBJ2-3; 9 positions agree with TRBD1. Germline CDR1 is SNHLY and CDR2 is FYNNEI. This CDR3 spans 16 amino acids. The trim removed 5 bases at V and 0 bases at J, leaving 6 bases unmatched. The CDR3: CASSQDRGTSTDTQYF. In nucleotides, the CDR3 is TGTGCCAGCAGTCAAGACAGGGGGACTAGCACAGATACGCAGTATTTT.

The chain has TRBV12-3 or TRBV12-4 and TRBJ2-1; 10 bases fit TRBD2. V lost 5 bases, J lost 5 bases, and 0 bases stayed unmatched. This CDR3 spans 13 amino acids. The CDR3 is CASSTSGDNEQFF. CDR3 sequence (DNA): TGTGCCAGCAGTACTAGCGGGGACAATGAGCAGTTCTTC.